This TCR beta chain comes out of a study of T cell repertoires in cytomegalovirus infection. Overall study context: From public TCR beta signatures came an indication of both CMV infection and matching HLA type. Study-wide results and limits: Within the response measured ex vivo, HLA-C-restricted CMV-specific TCR beta clonotypes were dominant.

The CDR3 extends over 16 amino acids. Trimming removed 0 bases from V and 3 bases from J, with 12 bases in between. The germline V gene has CDR1 MNHEY and CDR2 SMNVEV (reference sequence). This clonotype has a single count. The antigen remains unidentified. TCRdb redid the calling of the reads with MiXCR, one entry per CDR3 protein. The profile covers around 350,000 distinct CDR3 sequences, with roughly 18% appearing a single time and 7.5% to 9% taken by the ten largest. The rearrangement links TRBV27 to TRBJ2-1; maybe TRBD1 (5 bases). The clonotype comes from a human donor in good health (CMV status not recorded). Some clones in this sample may be carry-over from other donors' samples. Sequenced: PBMCs. The CDR3 DNA reads as TGTGCCAGCAGTTTATCGACCCAGGGCCTCTACAATGAGCAGTTCTTC. Residues: CASSLSTQGLYNEQFF.